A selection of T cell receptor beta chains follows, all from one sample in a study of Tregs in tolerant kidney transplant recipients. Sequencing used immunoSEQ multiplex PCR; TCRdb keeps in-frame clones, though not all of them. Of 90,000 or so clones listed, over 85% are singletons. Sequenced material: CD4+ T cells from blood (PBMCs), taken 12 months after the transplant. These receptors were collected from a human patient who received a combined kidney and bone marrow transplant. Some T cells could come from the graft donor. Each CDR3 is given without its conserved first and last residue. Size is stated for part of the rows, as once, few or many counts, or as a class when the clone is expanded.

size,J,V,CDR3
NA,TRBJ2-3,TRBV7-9,ASSLFGGNTDTQY
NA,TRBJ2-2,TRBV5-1,ASSLEGATGELF
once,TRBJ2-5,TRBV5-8,ASSLRLAGAGTQY
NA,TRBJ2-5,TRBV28,ASSPQGGTGRETQY
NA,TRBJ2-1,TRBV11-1,ASSLWPGLAGVNEQF
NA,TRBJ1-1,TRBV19,ASSISGKARGTEAF
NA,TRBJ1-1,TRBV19,ASSTPFAGGLWNTEAF
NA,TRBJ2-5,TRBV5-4,ASTPRGQGQETQY
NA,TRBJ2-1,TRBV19,ASSSRIDIAGGRNEQF
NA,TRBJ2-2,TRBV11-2,ASSQSSGVTGELF
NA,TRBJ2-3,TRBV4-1,ASKTAGGPADTQY
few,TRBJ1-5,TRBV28,ASSSTHQPQH
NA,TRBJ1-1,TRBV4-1,ASSQVVGNRGKGSEAF
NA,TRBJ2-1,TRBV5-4,ASSLGGGRSNEQF
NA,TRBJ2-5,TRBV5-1,ASSSGQGRTSEETQY
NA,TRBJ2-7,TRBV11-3,ASSRTGVGREQY
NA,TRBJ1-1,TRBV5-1,ASSLVQKNTEAF
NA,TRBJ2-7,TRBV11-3,ASSLEAAGVVEQY
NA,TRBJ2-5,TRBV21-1,ASSNPDSNQETQY
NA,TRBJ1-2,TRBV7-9,ASSLTLQGWGGYT
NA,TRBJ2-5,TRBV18,ASSPPRTSGGGETQY